The entry below describes one T cell receptor (beta chain). The source of the sample is a study of T cell responses to AZD1222 COVID-19 vaccine. Profiled with immunoSEQ multiplex PCR; TCRdb holds only in-frame clones, not every one. The sample has about 170,000 clones, approximately 88% seen once. The material sequenced was peripheral blood, taken 28 days after the second AZD1222 dose. The TCR was taken from an adult who received the AZD1222 COVID-19 vaccine.

The CDR3 nucleotides read TGCGCCAGCAGCCAAGGAGGTAGCGGGGGGCGAGATACGCAGTATTTT. The encoded protein is CASSQGGSGGRDTQYF. The chain carries TRBV4-1 and TRBJ2-3, with TRBD2 matching over 10 bases. The CDR3 sequence is 16 residues long. V lost 1 base to trimming and J lost 5 bases; unmatched junction nucleotides: 6. CDR1 is MGHRA and CDR2 is YSYEKL in the germline V gene.